The entry below gives a single T cell receptor (beta chain) sequence along with its context. The data were obtained in a study of blood T cell repertoires in COVID-19. Germline V gene sequence: CDR1 MRHNA, CDR2 SNTAGT. Trimming pared 4 bases from V and 2 bases from J, leaving 10 bases between. The CDR3 is 14 amino acids. Generated by immunoSEQ multiplex PCR, the TCRdb table keeps only in-frame clones and is missing some. The table has roughly 150,000 clones, 76% seen once. This TCR derives from a man in his sixties with acute or convalescent COVID-19. The source material was peripheral blood. J is TRBJ2-3 and V is TRBV6-4, with a possible D match to TRBD2 (5 bases). The CDR3 bases are TGTGCCAGCAGTGCTGGACTCTTCACAGATACGCAGTATTTT. Translated: CASSAGLFTDTQYF.